The rows below give T cell receptor beta chains drawn from one sample of a study of blood T cell repertoires in COVID-19. Assay: immunoSEQ multiplex PCR; the TCRdb copy retains only in-frame clones and omits some. The sample carries 70,000 to 90,000 clones, over 70% recorded once. Input material: peripheral blood. The source is a human donor in a cohort sampled during active COVID-19. The CDR3 runs from the conserved cysteine through the conserved F or W. Fields, in order: V gene, clone size, J gene, D gene, CDR3 protein, CDR3 DNA. D genes are given only for firm matches. Clone size, where shown, is once, few, many, or a class for clones that have expanded.

>TRBV5-8|-|TRBJ1-1|-
CASSSRVRWVNTEAFF
TGTGCCAGCAGCTCCCGGGTCCGATGGGTGAACACTGAAGCTTTCTTT
>TRBV5-6|-|TRBJ1-2|-
CASSLEQLPGYTF
TGTGCCAGCAGCTTGGAACAGCTCCCTGGCTACACCTTC
>TRBV11-3|few|TRBJ2-5|-
CASSLAWSREPQETQYF
TGTGCCAGCAGCTTAGCCTGGAGCCGGGAGCCCCAAGAGACCCAGTACTTC
>TRBV5-1|-|TRBJ2-7|-
CASSSVGEQYF
TGCGCCAGCAGCTCCGTCGGCGAGCAGTACTTC
>TRBV7-9|-|TRBJ2-3|TRBD1
CASSLTQGSDTQYF
TGTGCCAGCAGCTTAACACAGGGGTCAGATACGCAGTATTTT
>TRBV6-5|-|TRBJ2-2|-
CATLRVSGELFF
TGTGCCACCCTGCGGGTTTCCGGGGAGCTGTTTTTT
>TRBV6-6|-|TRBJ2-5|-
CASSYLWQGWETQYF
TGTGCCAGCAGTTACCTTTGGCAGGGGTGGGAGACCCAGTACTTC
>TRBV5-6|-|TRBJ1-2|TRBD1
CASSYGTGRLVGYTF
TGTGCCAGCAGCTACGGGACAGGGAGGTTGGTTGGCTACACCTTC
>TRBV19|-|TRBJ1-3|TRBD1
CASSMVGQGLGNTIYF
TGTGCCAGTAGTATGGTGGGACAGGGGCTTGGAAACACCATATATTTT
>TRBV19|-|TRBJ2-3|TRBD1
CASSIVTGGTDTQYF
TGTGCCAGTAGTATTGTGACAGGGGGCACAGATACGCAGTATTTT
>TRBV11-3|once|TRBJ2-5|-
CASSPQGKTGWGTQYF
TGTGCCAGCAGTCCCCAAGGGAAGACAGGTTGGGGGACCCAGTACTTC
>TRBV9|-|TRBJ2-3|TRBD2
CASSPGGGLAGPREQYF
TGTGCCAGCAGCCCTGGGGGGGGACTAGCGGGGCCCCGCGAGCAGTATTTT
>TRBV5-1|few|TRBJ1-3|-
CASSQFNRDSGNTIYF
TGCGCCAGCAGCCAGTTTAACAGGGACTCTGGAAACACCATATATTTT
>TRBV29-1|-|TRBJ1-1|TRBD1
CSVVDRASEAFF
TGCAGCGTTGTGGACAGGGCATCTGAAGCTTTCTTT
>TRBV7-9|-|TRBJ2-2|-
CASSSSLGAGELFF
TGTGCCAGCAGCTCCTCCCTAGGGGCCGGGGAGCTGTTTTTT
>TRBV5-6|-|TRBJ2-4|-
CASSFQGSKNIQYF
TGTGCCAGCAGCTTTCAGGGATCAAAAAACATTCAGTACTTC
>TRBV7-2|-|TRBJ1-4|-
CASSLGGGDEKLFF
TGTGCCAGCAGCTTAGGAGGGGGGGATGAAAAACTGTTTTTT
>TRBV10-2|-|TRBJ1-1|TRBD1
CASSEPGQGGGTEAFF
TGCGCCAGCAGTGAGCCAGGACAGGGGGGCGGCACTGAAGCTTTCTTT
>TRBV7-9|few|TRBJ2-5|-
CASSLLGVQETQYF
TGTGCCAGCAGCCTACTGGGAGTACAAGAGACCCAGTACTTC
>TRBV7-2|-|TRBJ2-5|TRBD2
CASSLIGGGGTQYF
TGTGCCAGCAGCTTAATCGGGGGGGGAGGGACCCAGTACTTC
>TRBV19|-|TRBJ1-2|TRBD1
CASSIRDRVGGYTF
TGTGCCAGTAGTATAAGGGACAGGGTTGGTGGCTACACCTTC
>TRBV24-1|-|TRBJ1-3|-
CATSDPAQGLSNTIYF
TGTGCCACCAGTGACCCAGCCCAGGGTCTGTCAAACACCATATATTTT
>TRBV30|-|TRBJ1-3|-
CAWSVAQSSGNTIYF
TGTGCCTGGAGTGTAGCGCAGTCCTCTGGAAACACCATATATTTT
>TRBV9|-|TRBJ2-1|-
CASSVVEVGGLYNEQFF
TGTGCCAGCAGCGTAGTGGAGGTGGGGGGGCTTTACAATGAGCAGTTCTTC
>TRBV10-3|-|TRBJ1-1|TRBD1
CATTTGERGNTEAFF
TGTGCCACAACAACAGGGGAAAGGGGCAACACTGAAGCTTTCTTT
>TRBV6-2/TRBV6-3|-|TRBJ2-1|TRBD2
CASSPGLAGNNEQFF
TGTGCCAGCAGTCCCGGACTAGCGGGAAACAATGAGCAGTTCTTC
>TRBV4-3|once|TRBJ2-1|-
CASSQAGQGGYNEQFF
TGCGCCAGCAGCCAAGCGGGGCAGGGGGGTTACAATGAGCAGTTCTTC
>TRBV4-1|few|TRBJ1-6|TRBD1
CASSQSNSGTGDNSPLHF
TGCGCCAGCAGCCAGTCGAACTCCGGGACAGGGGATAATTCACCCCTCCACTTT
>TRBV10-1|once|TRBJ1-1|-
CASSEQGEAFF
TGCGCCAGCAGTGAACAGGGTGAAGCTTTCTTT
>TRBV6-2/TRBV6-3|-|TRBJ2-2|-
CASSRFGTLVATGELFF
TGTGCCAGCAGTCGTTTCGGGACACTTGTCGCCACCGGGGAGCTGTTTTTT
>TRBV13|-|TRBJ1-1|-
CASRHIRGSMNTEAFF
TGTGCCAGCAGGCACATCAGGGGCTCGATGAACACTGAAGCTTTCTTT
>TRBV2|-|TRBJ2-5|TRBD2
CASRSGGSGRETQYF
TGTGCCAGCAGGAGCGGAGGTAGCGGGAGAGAGACCCAGTACTTC
>TRBV4-3|-|TRBJ2-3|TRBD1
CASSHGTGESGTQYF
TGCGCCAGCAGCCACGGGACAGGGGAATCGGGTACGCAGTATTTT
>TRBV19|-|TRBJ2-1|-
CASSIPGGRSYNEQFF
TGTGCCAGTAGTATTCCGGGGGGCCGCTCCTACAATGAGCAGTTCTTC
>TRBV7-7|-|TRBJ2-7|TRBD1
CASSPGTGFIHEQYF
TGTGCTAGCAGCCCGGGGACAGGGTTTATCCACGAGCAGTACTTC
>TRBV3-1/TRBV3-2|-|TRBJ2-4|TRBD2
CASSQWTSGSEWNIQYF
TGTGCCAGCAGCCAATGGACTAGCGGGAGTGAGTGGAACATTCAGTACTTC
>TRBV12-5|-|TRBJ1-1|-
CASGCPGGQLNTEAFF
TGTGCTAGTGGTTGTCCGGGGGGGCAGCTGAACACTGAAGCTTTCTTT
>TRBV2|-|TRBJ2-2|TRBD2
CASTNGGGNTGELFF
TGTGCCAGCACCAATGGGGGGGGGAACACCGGGGAGCTGTTTTTT
>TRBV4-1|-|TRBJ2-5|-
CASRGTAGEETQYF
TGCGCCAGCCGCGGGACGGCAGGCGAAGAGACCCAGTACTTC
>TRBV19|-|TRBJ2-1|-
CASSPMSSYNEQFF
TGTGCCAGTAGTCCGATGAGCTCCTACAATGAGCAGTTCTTC
>TRBV7-6|-|TRBJ2-7|TRBD1
CASSFGTGSYEQYF
TGTGCCAGCAGCTTCGGGACAGGGTCCTACGAGCAGTACTTC
>TRBV27|-|TRBJ1-2|-
CASSGSHVRGYTF
TGTGCCAGCAGTGGTAGTCACGTCCGTGGCTACACCTTC
>TRBV5-6|-|TRBJ2-5|-
CASSSLQGRETQYF
TGTGCCAGCAGCTCGCTCCAGGGTCGGGAGACCCAGTACTTC
>TRBV5-6|-|TRBJ1-2|-
CASSLGHGRPPGYTF
TGTGCCAGCAGCTTGGGTCACGGCAGGCCCCCCGGCTACACCTTC
>TRBV4-3|-|TRBJ2-1|-
CASSQVMGLPGNEQFF
TGCGCCAGCAGCCAAGTTATGGGACTTCCGGGTAATGAGCAGTTCTTC
>TRBV18|-|TRBJ2-6|TRBD1
CASSPLGQTASGANVLTF
TGTGCCAGCTCACCGTTGGGACAGACTGCCTCTGGGGCCAACGTCCTGACTTTC
>TRBV25-1|-|TRBJ1-1|TRBD1
CASSAGQVQTFF
TGTGCCAGCAGCGCTGGACAGGTTCAAACTTTCTTT
>TRBV7-7|-|TRBJ2-3|-
CASSERLDDTQYF
TGTGCTAGCAGCGAACGACTCGACGATACGCAGTATTTT
>TRBV6-6|-|TRBJ2-3|TRBD2
CASRLAGVADTQYF
TGTGCCAGCAGACTAGCGGGCGTCGCAGATACGCAGTATTTT